The subject of this entry is one TCR beta chain. Repertoires were generated with immunoSEQ multiplex PCR, while TCRdb's copy carries only in-frame clones and drops some. The data hold 25,000 to 35,000 clones, with roughly nine tenths observed a single time. These data come from a study of T cells in localized non-small cell lung cancer. The CDR3 is 15 amino acids. From germline, CDR1 is SGHRS and CDR2 YFSETQ. V shed 0 bases and J 1 base; nucleotides not matched to a gene: 0. The clonotype comes from an older female donor with stage I lung adenocarcinoma. J is TRBJ2-5 and V is TRBV5-1, with 10 bases fitting TRBD2. The specimen comprised peripheral blood, sampled before any cancer treatment. As DNA, the CDR3 is TGCGCCAGCAGCTTGGGGACTAGCGGCCAAGAGACCCAGTACTTC. Translating gives CASSLGTSGQETQYF.